These 13 T cell receptor beta chains were all obtained from the same sample, sequenced in a study of blood T cell repertoires in COVID-19. Here immunoSEQ multiplex PCR was the method, and the copy in TCRdb shows in-frame clones only, minus some. The sample comprises fewer than 400,000 clones, 85% of which are singletons, and under 4% rests with the top ten. The sample taken for sequencing was peripheral blood. Receptors originate from a woman younger than 30 with acute or convalescent COVID-19.

The genes are TRBV27 and TRBJ1-6; a possible D gene is TRBD1 (6 bases). From germline, CDR1 is MNHEY and CDR2 SMNVEV (reference sequence). This CDR3 region has 16 residues. V was pared by 2 bases and J by 4 bases, with 12 bases between. DNA of the CDR3: TGTGCCAGCAGTTTAATCCGGACAGTTTATAATTCACCCCTCCACTTT. Protein product: CASSLIRTVYNSPLHF.

The rearrangement links TRBV11-1 to TRBJ2-5; D gene ambiguous. Germline loops: CDR1 SGHAT, CDR2 FQDESV (reference sequence). The CDR3 covers 14 residues. The ends were cut back, 5 bases at V and 5 bases at J, with 15 bases in the middle. CDR3 amino acids: CASSRRSVGETQYF. In nucleotides, the CDR3 is TGTGCCAGCAGCCGGCGGTCGGTAGGCGAGACCCAGTACTTC.

This chain uses TRBV15 with TRBJ1-2, with no clear D. The germline gives CDR1 LNHNV, CDR2 YYDKDF (reference sequence). The V end lost 0 bases, the J end lost 0 bases, and 11 bases lay between the germline ends. The CDR3 has 16 residues. The CDR3 nucleotides read TGTGCCACCAGCAGAGATCTGGAGGGAGCTAACTATGGCTACACCTTC. As protein: CATSRDLEGANYGYTF.

This chain connects TRBV10-3 to TRBJ1-5; weak D call: TRBD1 (5 bases). The CDR3 is 13 amino acids. From germline, CDR1 is ENHRY and CDR2 SYGVKD. Trimming took off 4 bases at V and 6 bases at J, with 10 bases between the two ends. CDR3 nucleotides: TGTGCCATCAGTGGGGGGGACCCTCAGCCCCAGCATTTT. Protein: CAISGGDPQPQHF.

The genes are TRBV5-1 and TRBJ1-1, with D tentatively TRBD1 (6 bases). Germline assignment: CDR1 SGHRS and CDR2 YFSETQ. The CDR3 length is 14 residues. With 3 bases removed from V and 4 bases from J, the gap between germline ends came to 13 bases. The CDR3 region has the DNA TGCGCCAGCAGCTATAGACAGGACTCCACTGAAGCTTTCTTT. Protein product: CASSYRQDSTEAFF.

The chain has TRBV27 and TRBJ1-6; 7 positions agree with TRBD1. Germline-derived CDR1 and CDR2 are MNHEY and SMNVEV (reference sequence). The V segment lost 5 bases and the J segment 8 bases; nucleotides outside the gene matches: 9. The CDR3 contains 15 residues. The CDR3 region is CASSPSTGRYSPLHF. DNA for the CDR3: TGTGCCAGCAGTCCCTCGACAGGGCGGTATTCACCCCTCCACTTT.

The chain is built from TRBV29-1 and TRBJ2-3; the D is unclear. This CDR3 contains 10 residues. The germline V gene encodes CDR1 SQVTM and CDR2 ANQGSEA. Deletions cut 4 bases from V and 6 bases from J, with 5 bases between. CDR3 DNA: TGCAGCGTTGGGCTGGATACGCAGTATTTT. It translates to CSVGLDTQYF.

The J gene is TRBJ1-1, the V gene TRBV27, with unresolved D. V lost 4 bases and J lost 1, with 10 bases in between. The germline CDR1 and CDR2 sequences are MNHEY and SMNVEV (reference sequence). There are 14 residues in the CDR3. The CDR3 protein is CASSSWERNTEAFF. CDR3 sequence (DNA): TGTGCCAGCAGTTCCTGGGAGAGGAACACTGAAGCTTTCTTT.

The chain uses TRBV28 and TRBJ1-1; D unclear. The germline V gene encodes CDR1 MDHEN and CDR2 SYDVKM. The length of the CDR3 is 11 residues. V shed 7 bases and J shed 6 bases, with 9 bases lying between them. This CDR3 reads CASNHRAEAFF. DNA for the CDR3: TGTGCCAGCAACCATCGGGCTGAAGCTTTCTTT.

The genes are TRBV6-5 and TRBJ2-6, with D perhaps matching TRBD2 (5 bases). From germline, CDR1 is MNHEY and CDR2 SVGAGI. V gave up 8 bases and J gave up 1 base, with 12 bases separating them. This CDR3 has 15 residues. CDR3 bases: TGTGCCAGCGGTCCTCGGGGTTCTGGGGCCAACGTCCTGACTTTC. Translating it yields CASGPRGSGANVLTF.

This clone was seen only once. The rearrangement uses TRBV27 and TRBJ1-1; D is undetermined. V gave up 5 bases and J gave up 4 bases, with 14 bases separating them. Germline-derived CDR1 and CDR2 are MNHEY and SMNVEV (reference sequence). CDR3 size: 14 residues. This chain's CDR3 is CASSQRTAGTEAFF. CDR3 bases: TGTGCCAGCAGTCAGCGGACGGCAGGCACTGAAGCTTTCTTT.

This chain joins TRBV28 and TRBJ2-6; no firm D call. The germline CDR1 and CDR2 sequences are MDHEN and SYDVKM. V was clipped by 6 bases and J by 0 bases, with 6 bases between them. This CDR3 has 14 amino acids. The CDR3 loop reads CASRHSSGANVLTF. The CDR3, as DNA: TGTGCCAGCAGGCATAGCTCTGGGGCCAACGTCCTGACTTTC.

The chain combines TRBV27 with TRBJ1-1, with 8 bases that match TRBD1. Germline CDR1 is MNHEY and CDR2 is SMNVEV (reference sequence). V lost 4 bases, J lost 1 base, and 5 bases stayed unmatched. The CDR3 is made up of 15 amino acids. CDR3 nucleotide sequence: TGTGCCAGCAGTTATAACAGGGGGTGGAACACTGAAGCTTTCTTT. Translated: CASSYNRGWNTEAFF.